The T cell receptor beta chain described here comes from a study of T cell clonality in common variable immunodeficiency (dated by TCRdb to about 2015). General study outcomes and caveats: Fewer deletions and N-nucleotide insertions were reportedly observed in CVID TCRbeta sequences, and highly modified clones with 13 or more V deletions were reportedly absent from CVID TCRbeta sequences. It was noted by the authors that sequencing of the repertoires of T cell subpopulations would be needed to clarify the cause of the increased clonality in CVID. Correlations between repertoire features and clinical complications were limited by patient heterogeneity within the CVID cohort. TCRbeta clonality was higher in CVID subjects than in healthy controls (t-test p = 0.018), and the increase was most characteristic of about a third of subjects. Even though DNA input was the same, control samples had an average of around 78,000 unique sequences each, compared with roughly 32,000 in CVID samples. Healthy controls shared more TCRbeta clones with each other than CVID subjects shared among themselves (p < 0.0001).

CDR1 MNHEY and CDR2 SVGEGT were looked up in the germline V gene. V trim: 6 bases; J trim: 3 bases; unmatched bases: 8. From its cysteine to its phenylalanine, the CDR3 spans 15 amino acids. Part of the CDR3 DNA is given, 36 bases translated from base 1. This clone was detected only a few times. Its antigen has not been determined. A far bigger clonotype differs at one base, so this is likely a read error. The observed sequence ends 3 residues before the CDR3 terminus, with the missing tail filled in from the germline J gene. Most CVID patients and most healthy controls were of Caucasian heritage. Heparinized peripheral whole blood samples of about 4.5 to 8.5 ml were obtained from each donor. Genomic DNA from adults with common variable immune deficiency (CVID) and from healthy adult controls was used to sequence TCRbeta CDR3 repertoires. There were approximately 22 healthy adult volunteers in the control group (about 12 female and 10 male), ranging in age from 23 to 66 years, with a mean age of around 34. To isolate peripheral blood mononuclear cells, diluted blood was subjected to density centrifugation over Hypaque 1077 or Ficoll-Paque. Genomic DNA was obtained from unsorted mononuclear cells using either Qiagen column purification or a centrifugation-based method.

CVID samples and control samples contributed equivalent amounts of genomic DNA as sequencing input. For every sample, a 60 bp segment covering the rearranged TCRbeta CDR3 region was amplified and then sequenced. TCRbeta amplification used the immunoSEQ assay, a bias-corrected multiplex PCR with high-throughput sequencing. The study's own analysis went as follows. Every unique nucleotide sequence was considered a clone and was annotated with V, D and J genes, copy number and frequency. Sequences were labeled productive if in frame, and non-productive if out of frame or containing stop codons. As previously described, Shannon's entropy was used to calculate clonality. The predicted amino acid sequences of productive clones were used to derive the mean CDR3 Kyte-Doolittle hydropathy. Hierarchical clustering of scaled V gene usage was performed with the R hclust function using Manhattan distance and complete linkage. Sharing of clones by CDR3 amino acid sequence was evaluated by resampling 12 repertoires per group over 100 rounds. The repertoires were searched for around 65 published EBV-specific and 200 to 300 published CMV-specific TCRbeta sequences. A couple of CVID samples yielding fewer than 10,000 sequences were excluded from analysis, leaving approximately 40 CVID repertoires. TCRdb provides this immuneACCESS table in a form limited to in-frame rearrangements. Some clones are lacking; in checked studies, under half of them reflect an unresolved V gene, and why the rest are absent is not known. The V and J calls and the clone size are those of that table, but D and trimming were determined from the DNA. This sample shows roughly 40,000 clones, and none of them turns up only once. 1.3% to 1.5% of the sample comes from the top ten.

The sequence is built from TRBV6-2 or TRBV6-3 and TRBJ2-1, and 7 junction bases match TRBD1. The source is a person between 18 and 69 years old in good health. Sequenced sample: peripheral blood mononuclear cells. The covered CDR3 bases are TGTGCCAGCAGGTACGCCGGGACAGACTACAATGAG. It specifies CASRYAGTDYNE. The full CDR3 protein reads CASRYAGTDYNEQFF.